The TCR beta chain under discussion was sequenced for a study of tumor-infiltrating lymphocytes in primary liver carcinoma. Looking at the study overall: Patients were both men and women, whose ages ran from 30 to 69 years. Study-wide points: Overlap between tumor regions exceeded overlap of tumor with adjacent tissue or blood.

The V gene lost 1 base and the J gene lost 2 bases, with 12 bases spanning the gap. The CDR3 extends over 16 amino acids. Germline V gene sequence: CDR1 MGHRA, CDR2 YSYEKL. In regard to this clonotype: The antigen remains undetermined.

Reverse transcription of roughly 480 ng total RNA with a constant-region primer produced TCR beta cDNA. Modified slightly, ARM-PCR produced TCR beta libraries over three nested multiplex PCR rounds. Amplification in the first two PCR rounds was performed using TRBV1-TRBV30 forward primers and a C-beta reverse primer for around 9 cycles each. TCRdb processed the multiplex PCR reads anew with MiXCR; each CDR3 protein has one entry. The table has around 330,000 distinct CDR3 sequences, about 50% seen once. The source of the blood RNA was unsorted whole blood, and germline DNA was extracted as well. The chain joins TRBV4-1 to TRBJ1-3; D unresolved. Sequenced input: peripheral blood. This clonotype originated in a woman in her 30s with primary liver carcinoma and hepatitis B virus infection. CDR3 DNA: TGCGCCAGCAGCCAAGTAGGGAAAGCAACTGGAAACACCATATATTTT. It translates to CASSQVGKATGNTIYF.